This entry lists 18 T cell receptor beta chains sequenced from one sample in a study of blood T cell repertoires in COVID-19. Sequenced by immunoSEQ multiplex PCR; TCRdb stores in-frame clones only, minus some. The sample gives roughly 92,000 clones, around nine tenths of which show up once; 10% is in the top ten. Sequenced: peripheral blood. The receptors were gathered from a man aged 50 to 60 with acute or convalescent COVID-19.

The chain recombines TRBV21-1 with TRBJ1-5. TRBV21-1 is tagged as a pseudogene. This CDR3 contains 15 residues. The CDR3 coding sequence is TGTGCCAACAGGGCTAGGGAGGTGGGCAATCAGCCCCAGCATTTT. It yields the protein CANRAREVGNQPQHF.

The chain links TRBV5-6 to TRBJ2-1; a weak D match, TRBD2 (5 bases). The ends were cut back, 0 bases at V and 8 bases at J, with 12 bases in the middle. CDR3 length: 14 residues. Germline V CDR1 and CDR2: SGHDT, YYEEEE. CDR3 DNA: TGTGCCAGCAGCTTGGCTGGGAGCTTCGATGAGCAGTTCTTC. Amino acid sequence: CASSLAGSFDEQFF.

V gene TRBV6-5 combines with J gene TRBJ2-1; D possibly corresponds to TRBD1 (6 bases). The V end was cut by 6 bases, the J end by 5 bases, with 14 bases between. CDR1 is MNHEY, CDR2 SVGAGI, per germline. The CDR3 is 14 residues long. The CDR3 DNA reads as TGTGCCAGCAGACCGGGACAACGTCACAATGAGCAGTTCTTC. It encodes CASRPGQRHNEQFF.

Only a few counts were recorded for this clone. The chain employs TRBV14 and TRBJ2-7; TRBD2 matches at 14 bases. CDR3 length: 17 amino acids. CDR1 and CDR2 (germline): SGHDN, FVKESK. J lost 7 bases, V lost 3 bases, and 11 bases had no gene match. The CDR3: CASSHGTSGSPPREQYF. The DNA for the CDR3 is TGTGCCAGCAGCCACGGGACTAGCGGGAGTCCCCCGCGGGAGCAGTACTTC.

The CDR3 DNA is TGTGCCAGTATGGGACAGGGTTCTTTGGCGAACACCGGGGAGCTGTTTTTT. Translated: CASMGQGSLANTGELFF. V is TRBV19 and J is TRBJ2-2, with 9 nucleotides matching TRBD1. This CDR3 has 17 residues. Trimming removed 7 bases from V and 0 bases from J; junction bases left unmatched: 9. Germline V gene sequence: CDR1 LNHDA, CDR2 SQIVND (reference sequence).

In its sample, this clone was seen a few times. The rearrangement uses TRBV6-5 and TRBJ1-2; tentative D call: TRBD1 (5 bases). The CDR3 totals 11 residues. Between the trimmed V and J ends, which lost 5 bases and 8 bases, there was a span of 9 bases. Germline values: CDR1 MNHEY, CDR2 SVGAGI. CDR3 in DNA: TGTGCCAGCAGTCAGGGATACGGCTACACCTTC. Its protein product is CASSQGYGYTF.

The V and J genes are TRBV7-9 and TRBJ1-2; no clear D gene. V was cut by 1 base and J by 2 bases, with 11 bases left in between. There are 15 residues in the CDR3. CDR1 and CDR2 (germline): SEHNR, FQNEAQ (reference sequence). The CDR3 DNA follows: TGTGCCAGCAGCTTAGAGCAGGCCATAAACTATGGCTACACCTTC. Protein sequence: CASSLEQAINYGYTF.

This chain uses TRBV13 with TRBJ2-3; TRBD2 aligns across 12 bases. The V and J ends lost 5 bases and 3 bases, in that order; junction bases with no gene match: 12. Germline V lookup: CDR1 PRHDT, CDR2 FYEKMQ (reference sequence). The CDR3 is made up of 18 amino acids. CDR3 DNA: TGTGCCAGCAGCCGACCCATCCGACTAGCGGGAGAGACAGATACGCAGTATTTT. It is translated as CASSRPIRLAGETDTQYF.

In this sample, this clone turned up once. The rearrangement joins TRBV24-1 to TRBJ1-4; D unclear. Germline values: CDR1 KGHDR, CDR2 SFDVKD. The CDR3 spans 14 residues. Trimming took off 10 bases at V and 3 bases at J, with 14 bases between the two ends. CDR3 loop: CATAFGESNEKLFF. CDR3 nucleotides: TGTGCCACGGCCTTCGGGGAGTCTAATGAAAAACTGTTTTTT.

The V call is TRBV7-2, the J call TRBJ1-1, with no clear D. This CDR3 has 14 residues. Between the trimmed V and J ends, which lost 5 bases and 7 bases, there was a span of 17 bases. The germline gives CDR1 SGHTA, CDR2 FQGNSA. The CDR3 region is CASSGDMVWVEAFF. Written as DNA, the CDR3 is TGTGCCAGCAGCGGCGACATGGTCTGGGTTGAAGCTTTCTTT.

This clone came up once. The rearrangement joins TRBV29-1 to TRBJ2-5; the match to TRBD2 covers 10 bases. With V trimmed by 6 bases and J by 5 bases, 6 bases remained unmatched. The CDR3 totals 13 residues. Germline V gene lookup returns CDR1 SQVTM and CDR2 ANQGSEA. The CDR3 here is CSVRTSGRETQYF. The CDR3 nucleotides read TGCAGCGTAAGGACTAGCGGAAGGGAGACCCAGTACTTC.

This sequence joins TRBV7-9 and TRBJ2-1; 7 nucleotides line up with TRBD1. Per germline, CDR1 SEHNR and CDR2 FQNEAQ (reference sequence). This CDR3 has 14 amino acids. Losses at the gene ends were 3 bases for V and 4 bases for J; bases not matched to a gene: 3. Here the CDR3 reads CASSFQTGYNEQFF. CDR3 nucleotides: TGTGCCAGCAGCTTCCAGACAGGGTACAATGAGCAGTTCTTC.

This clone turned up a few times. The chain has TRBV5-6 and TRBJ2-5; 9 nucleotides match TRBD1. In germline, CDR1 is SGHDT, CDR2 YYEEEE. The CDR3 loop spans 16 amino acids. V dropped 0 bases and J dropped 4; count of bases not matched to a gene: 7. The CDR3 here is CASSLVSGTGTETQYF. Written as DNA, the CDR3 is TGTGCCAGCAGCTTGGTTTCCGGGACAGGGACAGAGACCCAGTACTTC.

The chain links TRBV6-2 or TRBV6-3 to TRBJ1-3, with 8 bases aligning to TRBD1. From germline, CDR1 is MNHEY and CDR2 SVGEGT. Trimming cost V 5 bases and J 3 bases; bases outside gene matches: 3. The CDR3 has 14 amino acids. This chain's CDR3 is CASSTGGGGNTIYF. The CDR3, as DNA: TGTGCCAGCAGTACAGGGGGAGGTGGAAACACCATATATTTT.

The chain joins TRBV5-1 to TRBJ1-2; possibly TRBD1 for D (5 bases). V was trimmed by 4 bases and J by 4 bases, leaving 14 bases between them. The CDR3 is 14 residues long. CDR1 and CDR2 (germline): SGHRS, YFSETQ. The CDR3 loop reads CASSQGTGGYGYTF. CDR3 sequence (DNA): TGCGCCAGCAGCCAGGGAACAGGTGGCTATGGCTACACCTTC.

This chain uses TRBV11-2 with TRBJ1-6, with D perhaps matching TRBD1 (5 bases). Germline lookup yields CDR1 SGHAT and CDR2 FQNNGV. This CDR3 comprises 15 residues. CDR3 protein: CFRDEHSSYNSPLHF. For the CDR3, the DNA is TGTTTCAGGGATGAACACAGCTCCTATAATTCACCCCTCCACTTT.

This chain links TRBV10-3 with TRBJ2-7, with 9 bases identical to TRBD1. The germline gives CDR1 ENHRY, CDR2 SYGVKD. CDR3 length: 14 residues. J was trimmed by 5 bases and V by 6 bases; bases with no gene match: 8. The CDR3 nucleotides read TGTGCCATCAGCCTAGGACAGGGGCGAGACGAGCAGTACTTC. Protein: CAISLGQGRDEQYF.

J is TRBJ1-1 and V is TRBV20-1; D remains unclear. The germline V and J ends were trimmed by 3 bases and 1 base, with 18 bases remaining between them. The CDR3 is 16 amino acids. CDR1 and CDR2 (germline): DFQATT, SNEGSKA (reference sequence). CDR3: CSASDMRKYRNTEAFF. The DNA for the CDR3 is TGCAGTGCTAGTGATATGCGGAAATATAGGAACACTGAAGCTTTCTTT.